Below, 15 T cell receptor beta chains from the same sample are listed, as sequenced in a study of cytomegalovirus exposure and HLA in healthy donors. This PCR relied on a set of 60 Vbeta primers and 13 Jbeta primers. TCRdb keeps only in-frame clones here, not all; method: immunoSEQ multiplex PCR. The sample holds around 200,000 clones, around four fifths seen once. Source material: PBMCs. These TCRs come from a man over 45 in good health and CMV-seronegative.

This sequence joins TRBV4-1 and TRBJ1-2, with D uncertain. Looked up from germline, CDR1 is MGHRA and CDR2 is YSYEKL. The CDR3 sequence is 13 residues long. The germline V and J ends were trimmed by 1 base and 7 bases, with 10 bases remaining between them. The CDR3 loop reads CASSQATLSGYTF. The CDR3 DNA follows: TGCGCCAGCAGCCAAGCCACCCTCAGTGGCTACACCTTC.

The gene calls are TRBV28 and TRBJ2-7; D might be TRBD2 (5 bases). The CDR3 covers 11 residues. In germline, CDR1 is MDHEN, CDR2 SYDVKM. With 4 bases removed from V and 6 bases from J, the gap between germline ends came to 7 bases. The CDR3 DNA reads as TGTGCCAGCAGTTCCGGAGGCGAGCAGTACTTC. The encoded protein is CASSSGGEQYF.

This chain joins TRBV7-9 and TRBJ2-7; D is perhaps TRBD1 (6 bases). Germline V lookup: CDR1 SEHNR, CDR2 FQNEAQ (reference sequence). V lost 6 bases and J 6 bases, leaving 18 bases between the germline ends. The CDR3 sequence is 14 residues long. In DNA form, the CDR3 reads TGTGCCAGCAGGCCCGGACAGACATTTAGCGAGCAGTACTTC. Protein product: CASRPGQTFSEQYF.

CDR3 nucleotides: TGTGCCAGCAGCACACCGGGACTAGCTCACGAGCAGTACTTC. Residues: CASSTPGLAHEQYF. This rearrangement joins TRBV11-1 to TRBJ2-7; 9 bases are a match to TRBD2. V lost 5 bases, J lost 5 bases, and 7 bases stayed unmatched. This CDR3 is 14 amino acids long. Germline loops: CDR1 SGHAT, CDR2 FQDESV (reference sequence). Full variable domain (outside the CDR3, taken from reference TRBV11-1 and TRBJ2-7): EAEVAQSPRYKITEKSQAVAFWCDPISGHATLYWYRQILGQGPELLVQFQDESVVDDSQLPKDRFSAERLKGVDSTLKIQPAELGDSAMYLCASSTPGLAHEQYFGPGTRLTVT.

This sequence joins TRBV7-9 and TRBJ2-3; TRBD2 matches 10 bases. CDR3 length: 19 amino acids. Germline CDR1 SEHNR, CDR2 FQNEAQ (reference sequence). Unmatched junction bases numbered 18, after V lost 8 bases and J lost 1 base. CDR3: CASLYTAHPLAGGTDTQYF. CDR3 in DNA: TGTGCCAGCCTTTATACCGCCCACCCTCTAGCGGGAGGCACAGATACGCAGTATTTT.

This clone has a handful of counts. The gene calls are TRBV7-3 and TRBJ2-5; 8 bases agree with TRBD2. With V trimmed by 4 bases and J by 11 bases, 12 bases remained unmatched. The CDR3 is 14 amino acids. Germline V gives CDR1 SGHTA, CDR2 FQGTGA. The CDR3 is CASSSGLASEGQYF. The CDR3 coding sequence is TGTGCCAGCAGCTCAGGACTAGCTTCGGAAGGGCAGTACTTC.

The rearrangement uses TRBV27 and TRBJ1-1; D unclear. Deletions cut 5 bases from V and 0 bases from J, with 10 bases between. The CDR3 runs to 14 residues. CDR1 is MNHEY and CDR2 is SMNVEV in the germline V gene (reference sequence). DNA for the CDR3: TGTGCCAGCAGTCCCGCCGGGATGAACACTGAAGCTTTCTTT. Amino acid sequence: CASSPAGMNTEAFF.

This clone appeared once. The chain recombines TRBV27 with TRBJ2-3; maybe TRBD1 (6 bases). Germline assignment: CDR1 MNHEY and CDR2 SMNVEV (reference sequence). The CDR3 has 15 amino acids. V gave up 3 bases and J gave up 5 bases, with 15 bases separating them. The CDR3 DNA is TGTGCCAGCAGTTTCTCAGGGGAATCCAGAGATACGCAGTATTTT. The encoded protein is CASSFSGESRDTQYF.

Written as DNA, the CDR3 is TGCGCCAGCAGCTCCGGTTCCGCAACTAATGAAAAACTGTTTTTT. Translation: CASSSGSATNEKLFF. The chain links TRBV5-1 to TRBJ1-4; D gene ambiguous. The CDR3 runs 15 residues. Per germline, CDR1 SGHRS and CDR2 YFSETQ. The V end was cut by 3 bases, the J end by 0 bases, with 9 bases between.

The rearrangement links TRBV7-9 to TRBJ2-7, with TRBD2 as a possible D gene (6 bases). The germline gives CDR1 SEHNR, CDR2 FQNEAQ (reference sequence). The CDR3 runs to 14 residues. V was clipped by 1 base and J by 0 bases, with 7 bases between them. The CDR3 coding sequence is TGTGCCAGCAGCTTAGTAGCGGCCTCCTACGAGCAGTACTTC. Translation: CASSLVAASYEQYF.

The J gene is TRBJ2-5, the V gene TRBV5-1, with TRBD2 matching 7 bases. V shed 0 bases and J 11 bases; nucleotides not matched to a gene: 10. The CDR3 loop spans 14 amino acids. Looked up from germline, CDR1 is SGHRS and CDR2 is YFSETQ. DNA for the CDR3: TGCGCCAGCAGCTTGGCCCCTGGCGGGCGGGAGCAGTACTTC. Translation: CASSLAPGGREQYF.

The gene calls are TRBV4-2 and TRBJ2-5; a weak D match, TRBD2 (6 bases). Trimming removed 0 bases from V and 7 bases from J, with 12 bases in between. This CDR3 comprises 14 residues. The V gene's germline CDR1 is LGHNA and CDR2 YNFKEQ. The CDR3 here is CASSQDWDGRTQYF. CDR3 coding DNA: TGTGCCAGCAGCCAAGATTGGGACGGGAGGACCCAGTACTTC.

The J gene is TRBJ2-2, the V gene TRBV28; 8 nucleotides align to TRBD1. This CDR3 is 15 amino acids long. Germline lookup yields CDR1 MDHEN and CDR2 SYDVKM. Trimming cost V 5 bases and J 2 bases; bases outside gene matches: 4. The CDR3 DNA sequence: TGTGCCAGCAGTCGGACAGGGCCCAACACCGGGGAGCTGTTTTTT. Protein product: CASSRTGPNTGELFF. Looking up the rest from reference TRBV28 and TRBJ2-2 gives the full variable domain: DVKVTQSSRYLVKRTGEKVFLECVQDMDHENMFWYRQDPGLGLRLIYFSYDVKMKEKGDIPEGYSVSREKKERFSLILESASTNQTSMYLCASSRTGPNTGELFFGEGSRLTVL.

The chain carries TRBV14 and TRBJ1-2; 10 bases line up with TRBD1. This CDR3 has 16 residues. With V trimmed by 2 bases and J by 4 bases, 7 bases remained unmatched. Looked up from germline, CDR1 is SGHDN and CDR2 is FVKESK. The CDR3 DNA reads TGTGCCAGCAGCCAACAGTGGACAGGGGGGTCCTATGGCTACACCTTC. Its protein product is CASSQQWTGGSYGYTF.

Here the CDR3 reads CASRNTGSGNTIYF. CDR3 in DNA: TGTGCCAGCAGAAACACAGGCTCTGGAAACACCATATATTTT. This chain uses TRBV27 with TRBJ1-3; D possibly corresponds to TRBD1 (5 bases). The V end was cut by 6 bases, the J end by 0 bases, with 9 bases between. The CDR3 contains 14 residues. Germline assignment: CDR1 MNHEY and CDR2 SMNVEV (reference sequence).